This T cell receptor beta chain appears in the sequencing data of a study of T cells after yellow fever vaccination. TCRdb redid the calling of the 5' RACE reads with MiXCR, one entry per CDR3 protein. This table holds more than 450,000 distinct CDR3 sequences, roughly a fifth found once. This clonotype came up a few times. Germline loops: CDR1 ENHRY, CDR2 SYGVKD. The CDR3 has 14 residues. Trimming at V came to 5 bases and at J to 8 bases, leaving 5 bases not matched to a gene. The V gene is TRBV10-3, the J gene TRBJ2-1; 11 positions agree with TRBD2. The sample consisted of PBMCs, taken more than 20 days after the first yellow fever vaccination. The sequence was collected from a man between 18 and 35 years old who received the YFV17D yellow fever vaccine. This chain's CDR3 is CAISPATSGDEQFF. The CDR3, as DNA: TGTGCCATCAGTCCCGCGACTAGCGGGGATGAGCAGTTCTTC.